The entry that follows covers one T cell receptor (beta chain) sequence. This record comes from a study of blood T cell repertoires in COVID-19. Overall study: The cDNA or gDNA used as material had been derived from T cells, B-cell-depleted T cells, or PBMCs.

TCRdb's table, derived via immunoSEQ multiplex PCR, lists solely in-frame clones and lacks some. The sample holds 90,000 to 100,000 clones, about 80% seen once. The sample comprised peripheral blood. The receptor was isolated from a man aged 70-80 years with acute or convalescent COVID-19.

The CDR3 reads CASSSQPSTGTEAFF. The DNA of the CDR3 is TGCGCCAGCAGCTCCCAACCCTCTACAGGCACTGAAGCTTTCTTT. This chain connects TRBV5-1 to TRBJ1-1; D is possibly TRBD1 (5 bases). CDR1 is SGHRS and CDR2 is YFSETQ in the germline V gene. The CDR3 covers 15 residues. V was clipped by 3 bases and J by 4 bases, with 16 bases between them.